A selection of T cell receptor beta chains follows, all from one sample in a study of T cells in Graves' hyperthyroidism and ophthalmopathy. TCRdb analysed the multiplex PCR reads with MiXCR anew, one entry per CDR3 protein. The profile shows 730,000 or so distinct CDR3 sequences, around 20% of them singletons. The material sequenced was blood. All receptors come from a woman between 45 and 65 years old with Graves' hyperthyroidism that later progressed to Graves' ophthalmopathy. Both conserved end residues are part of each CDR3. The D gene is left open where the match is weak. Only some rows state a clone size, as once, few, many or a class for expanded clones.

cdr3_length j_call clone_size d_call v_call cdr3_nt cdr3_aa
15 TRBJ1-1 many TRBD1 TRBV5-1 TGCGCCAGCCGAACTCAGGGGGCAAAAGGGACTGAAGCTTTCTTT CASRTQGAKGTEAFF
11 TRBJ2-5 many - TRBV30 TGTGCCTGGACGGGAAAAGAGACCCAGTACTTC CAWTGKETQYF
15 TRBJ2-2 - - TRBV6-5 TGTGCCAGCAGTTACAAGCGAGGGTACACCGGGGAGCTGTTTTTT CASSYKRGYTGELFF
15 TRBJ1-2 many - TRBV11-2 TGTGCCAGCAGCAAGGGGTATGGGGTGAACTATGGCTACACCTTC CASSKGYGVNYGYTF
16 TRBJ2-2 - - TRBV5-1 TGCGCCAGCAGCCCCTCTCGCGGGGACCACACCGGGGAGCTGTTTTTT CASSPSRGDHTGELFF
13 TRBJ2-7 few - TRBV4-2 TGTGCCAGCAGCCCGAGAGACAGCGGCGAGCAGTACTTC CASSPRDSGEQYF
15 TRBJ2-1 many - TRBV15 TGTGCCACCAGCAGAGATTCAGGGCTTGGGGATGAGCAGTTCTTC CATSRDSGLGDEQFF
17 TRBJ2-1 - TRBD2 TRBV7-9 TGTGCCAGCAGCCCAGAGTGGACTAGACTCTCCTACAATGAGCAGTTCTTC CASSPEWTRLSYNEQFF
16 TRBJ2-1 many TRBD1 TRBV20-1 TGCAGTGCTAGAGAATGGGACAGGAGCTCCTACAATGAGCAGTTCTTC CSAREWDRSSYNEQFF
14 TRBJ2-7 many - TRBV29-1 TGCAGCGTTGGTTTTTCCCAGGGTGGTCACGAGCAGTACTTC CSVGFSQGGHEQYF
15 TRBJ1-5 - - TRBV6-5 TGTGCCAGCAGTTACTCGTGGGTGGGAAATCAGCCCCAGCATTTT CASSYSWVGNQPQHF
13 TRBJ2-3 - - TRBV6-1 TGTGCCAGCACCGCGGGGAACCCAGATACGCAGTATTTT CASTAGNPDTQYF
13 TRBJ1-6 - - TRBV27 TGTGCCAGCAGTTTCCCAGGATCTTCACCCCTCCACTTT CASSFPGSSPLHF
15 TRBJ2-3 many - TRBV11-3 TGTGCCAGCATCCCCGCGGGCACAGCTCCAGATACGCAGTATTTT CASIPAGTAPDTQYF
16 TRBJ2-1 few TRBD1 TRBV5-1 TGCGCCAGCAGCTTGGCCGTTGGGACAGGGGTGAATGAGCAGTTCTTC CASSLAVGTGVNEQFF
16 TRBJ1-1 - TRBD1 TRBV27 TGTGCCAGCAGTTTTTCCACAGGGGGCCCGAACACTGAAGCTTTCTTT CASSFSTGGPNTEAFF
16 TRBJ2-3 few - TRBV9 TGTGCCAGCAGCGTAGGTCCCGCGGGGAGCACAGATACGCAGTATTTT CASSVGPAGSTDTQYF
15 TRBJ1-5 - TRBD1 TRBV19 TGTGCCAGTAGAACGACAGGGGAAAGCAATCAGCCCCAGCATTTT CASRTTGESNQPQHF
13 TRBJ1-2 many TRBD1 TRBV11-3 TGTGCCAGCAGCCCGGACAGGGTGCGTGGCTACACCTTC CASSPDRVRGYTF
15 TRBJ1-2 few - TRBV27 TGTGCCAGCCAGGCGAACTGGGGTGCCCCCTATGGCTACACCTTC CASQANWGAPYGYTF
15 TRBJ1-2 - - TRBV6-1 TGTGCCAGCAGTGAAAGCGGGACACCGGCCAATGGCTACACCTTC CASSESGTPANGYTF
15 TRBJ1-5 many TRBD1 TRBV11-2 TGTGCCAGCAGCTTAGGACAGGGGTTAGATCAGCCCCAGCATTTT CASSLGQGLDQPQHF
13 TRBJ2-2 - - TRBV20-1 TGCAGTGCTAGTTGGCCGAACACCGGGGAGCTGTTTTTT CSASWPNTGELFF
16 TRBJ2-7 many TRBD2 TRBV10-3 TGTGCCATCAGTGAACCCGGGGTAGCGGGGGGACACGAGCAGTACTTC CAISEPGVAGGHEQYF
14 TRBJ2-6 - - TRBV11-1 TGTGCCAGCGCGCACGTCCTTGGGGCCAACGTCCTGACTTTC CASAHVLGANVLTF
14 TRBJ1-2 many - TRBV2 TGTGCCAGCAGGGGTCATGGGACGAGGGGCGGCTACACCTTC CASRGHGTRGGYTF
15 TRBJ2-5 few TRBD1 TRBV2 TGTGCCAGCAGTGCCGGGACAGGGAAGAGGGAGACCCAGTACTTC CASSAGTGKRETQYF
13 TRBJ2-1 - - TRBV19 TGTGCCAGTAGTATATCGACTTACAATGAGCAGTTCTTC CASSISTYNEQFF
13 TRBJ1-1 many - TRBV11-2 TGTGCCAGCAGCTTCGACACGGGAACTGAAGCTTTCTTT CASSFDTGTEAFF
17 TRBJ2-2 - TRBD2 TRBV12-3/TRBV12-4 TGTGCCAGCATCCCGGGCGGGGGGGCGGGAAACACCGGGGAGCTGTTTTTT CASIPGGGAGNTGELFF
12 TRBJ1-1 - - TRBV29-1 TGCAGCGTTCGAACGGGGAACACTGAAGCTTTCTTT CSVRTGNTEAFF
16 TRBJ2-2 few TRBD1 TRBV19 TGTGCCAGTAGTGCCACCGGGACAGGGAGGGGCGGGGAGCTGTTTTTT CASSATGTGRGGELFF
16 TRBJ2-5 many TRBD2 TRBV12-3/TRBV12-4 TGTGCCAGCAGTTCCCCGGGACTAGCGGCCCGGGAGACCCAGTACTTC CASSSPGLAARETQYF
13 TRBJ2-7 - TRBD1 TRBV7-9 TGTGCCAGTACGGGACAGTGGTCCTACGAGCAGTACTTC CASTGQWSYEQYF
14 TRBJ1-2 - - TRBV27 TGTGCCAGCAGTTTATTTGGGGGCGCCTATGGCTACACCTTC CASSLFGGAYGYTF
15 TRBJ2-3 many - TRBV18 TGTGCCAGCAGCCCCCCGGGACTTAGCACAGATACGCAGTATTTT CASSPPGLSTDTQYF
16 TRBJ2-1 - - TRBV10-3 TGTGCCATCAGTGAGTCATTGGGTGGGCGCTCGGATGAGCAGTTCTTC CAISESLGGRSDEQFF
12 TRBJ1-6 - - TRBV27 TGTGCCAGCAGTGCCGAGAGTGCACCCCTCCACTTT CASSAESAPLHF
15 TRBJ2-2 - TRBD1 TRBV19 TGTGCCAGTAGTAGAGCGGACAGGGCTTCCGGGGAGCTGTTTTTT CASSRADRASGELFF
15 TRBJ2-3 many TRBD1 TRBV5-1 TGCGCCAGCAGCCGGTCACAGGGGGCCACAGATACGCAGTATTTT CASSRSQGATDTQYF
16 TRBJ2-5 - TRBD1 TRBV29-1 TGCAGCGTGGCCCGCCCCGAGATGGACAGGCGGGAGACCCAGTACTTC CSVARPEMDRRETQYF
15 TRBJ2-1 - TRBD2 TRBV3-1 TGTGCCAGCACCCGTTCGCGGGGGAGTTACAATGAGCAGTTCTTC CASTRSRGSYNEQFF
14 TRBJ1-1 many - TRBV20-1 TGCAGTGCTAGTGTGGCAGGGTGGACCACTGAAGCTTTCTTT CSASVAGWTTEAFF
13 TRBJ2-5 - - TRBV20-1 TGCAGTGCTAGAGTTGTGGGTCAAGAGACCCAGTACTTC CSARVVGQETQYF
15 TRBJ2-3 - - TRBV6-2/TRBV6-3 TGTGCCAGCAGGCGCCGGGACTTGAGCACAGATACGCAGTATTTT CASRRRDLSTDTQYF
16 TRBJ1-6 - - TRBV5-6 TGTGCCAGCAGCCGGGACGTCAGGGCGCATTATTCACCCCTCCACTTT CASSRDVRAHYSPLHF